This paragraph covers one TCR beta chain sequence. Its antigen remains undetermined. There are no base qualities to consult, and no much larger clone falls within one base. Including cysteine and phenylalanine, the CDR3 has 15 amino acids. This entry keeps only the CDR3 DNA: 45 bases, framed from base 1. CDR1 and CDR2, looked up from the germline V gene (reference sequence), are LGHDT and YNNKEL. The trim is 3 bases for V and 10 bases for J, with a gap of 16 bases between the germline ends. This sample is drawn from a study of T cell responses to AZD1222 COVID-19 vaccine (TCRdb year 2021). Context from the whole study: TCR sequencing covered fewer than 250 trial participants: 207 given two doses of AZD1222 and around 26 given two doses of MenACWY control vaccine. Trial participants were enrolled by age into 18-55, 56-69 and 70-plus year subgroups, with approximately 150, 28 and 58 TCR-sequenced participants respectively.

This specimen's time point label, interpreted: about 28 days (+/-7) after the second vaccine dose. AZD1222 recipients with second doses at about 4 weeks or about 12 weeks were pooled, because spike-specific TCR depth and breadth did not differ between schedules. Samples from vaccinated people were obtained from the UK trials COV001 and COV002, which included a single-blind randomized controlled phase 2/3 trial of AZD1222 (ChAdOx1 nCoV-19) in healthy adults. Trial participant PBMC samples were collected at day 0 and day 28 after the second dose for TCRbeta chain sequencing. Points the paper makes about the study in general: A significant rise in spike-specific TCR breadth and depth was observed after two AZD1222 doses relative to day 0 and relative to MenACWY recipients. Reportedly, close to half of the unique spike-specific TCRs recognized epitopes lying outside the regions that are mutated in the B.1.351 and B.1.1.7 variants. CD4 TCRs associated with the vaccine covered the entire spike protein, and the dominant responses were in regions 160-218 and 743-854. Conclusions about previously exposed vaccinees are limited because only five to seven AZD1222 recipients were SARS-CoV-2 seropositive at baseline. No day 14 peak-response samples were available, so repertoires were characterized only after the peak T cell response. Most participants were white British and females outnumbered males, and the authors suggested that clonal diversity may have been underestimated. In the small 56-69-year group, the increase in depth fell short of significance, most likely because of low power.

The CDR3 regions of human TCRbeta chains were subjected to immunosequencing. The authors processed their data as follows. Repertoire TCRs were checked for matches against a reference library of SARS-CoV-2-specific TCRs that had been generated using the MIRA antigen-specificity platform. Breadth meant the fraction of unique TCRs that were SARS-CoV-2-associated, whereas depth meant the fraction of total T cells that were SARS-CoV-2-associated. Using the MIRA data, each spike-specific TCR was mapped to the spike region that the TCR reacts to and placed in a CD4 or CD8 class. Log10-transformed breadth and depth values were compared by one-way ANOVA with Sidak's multiple comparisons tests. Sourced from immuneACCESS, this table was stored by TCRdb with only in-frame sequences that have V and J called. A share of the clones is absent; for the studies checked, an unresolved V gene accounts for under half, and the remainder has no known explanation. For V, J and clone size, that table is used; D and trimming come from the DNA. The sample contains approximately 67,000 clones, about 88% of them found a single time. The ten largest clonotypes hold 28% of the sample.

In this chain, TRBV3-1 (or the pseudogene TRBV3-2) is recombined with TRBJ1-6; a tentative D call is TRBD1 (5 bases match). Sequencing used peripheral blood, obtained 28 days after the second AZD1222 dose. The sequence was obtained from an adult who received the AZD1222 COVID-19 vaccine. The DNA is as follows: TGTGCCAGCAGCCATCCAACAGGAGCGACGTCACCCCTCCACTTT. It encodes CASSHPTGATSPLHF.